This T cell receptor (beta chain) was recovered during a study of blood T cell repertoires in COVID-19. Participants, about 18 to 90 years old, spanned 25 or so US areas. Method: immunoSEQ multiplex PCR; TCRdb's copy keeps in-frame clones and lacks some. The sample consists of approximately 450,000 clones, 80% to 90% of them appearing once. The TCR was taken from a man under 40 who had recovered from COVID-19. The specimen sequenced was PBMCs or T cells enriched from blood (not recorded which).

CDR3: CASRPTSANYEQYF. The CDR3 bases are TGTGCCAGCAGGCCGACTAGCGCAAATTACGAGCAGTACTTC. This chain links TRBV2 with TRBJ2-7, with 8 bases identical to TRBD2. The CDR3 consists of 14 residues. From germline, CDR1 is SNHLY and CDR2 FYNNEI. J lost 4 bases, V lost 6 bases, and 8 bases had no gene match.